This T cell receptor (beta chain) was obtained from a study of blood T cell repertoires in COVID-19. Study at large: The analysed material was cDNA or gDNA that came from T cells, B-cell-depleted T cells, or PBMCs.

CDR1 LNHNV and CDR2 YYDKDF come from the germline V gene (reference sequence). This CDR3 spans 14 amino acids. Trimming cost V 5 bases and J 5 bases, with 10 bases left between them. As handled by the study authors: Researchers report that nucleated cell counts were estimated from reference gene primer amplification. Only in-frame clones appear in the TCRdb table, and some are missing; sequencing was by immunoSEQ multiplex PCR. V, J and clone size are taken as reported in that table, and D and trimming were inferred from the DNA itself. The sample yields about 180,000 clones, about 86% seen once. The receptor was isolated from a man aged 65 to 85 with active or convalescent COVID-19. The sequenced material came from peripheral blood. The rearrangement joins TRBV15 to TRBJ1-6; no firm D call. The CDR3 DNA reads as TGTGCCACCAGCGGCCAAGTCCATAATTCACCCCTCCACTTT. This sequence encodes CATSGQVHNSPLHF.